This TCR beta chain was observed in a study of cytomegalovirus exposure and HLA in healthy donors (dated by TCRdb to 2017 to 2019). About the investigation overall: According to an earlier analysis of 587 of the donors, some 180 million T cells yielded 90 million to 130 million unique TCR beta sequences and 276 Gb of sequence data. An early release that covered fewer than 800 HLA-typed donors contained approximately 300 gigabases of sequencing data and about 84 million unique TCR sequences. Among the roughly 430 genotyped donors, approximately 76% belonged to the genetic ancestry cluster associated with self-reported Caucasian donors. The aim of the study was to test whether cataloging public T cell receptors could identify signatures of past pathogen exposure. The T cell repertoires of some 700 subjects were profiled by immunosequencing and related to cytomegalovirus serostatus. Along with the approximately 600-subject first cohort, a separate validation cohort of over 90 different subjects was used. To predict cytomegalovirus infection status, the study brought together high-throughput TCR immunosequencing, statistical association of individual TCRs with disease status, and machine learning. To study patterns of TCR occurrence, a later analysis re-analyzed previously published TCR beta repertoires from hundreds of donors and added high-resolution HLA genotyping. Rather than drawing on any new phenotypic data, the later analysis identified candidate immune exposures from TCR beta sequences and the way those sequences occurred across donors. To decide whether each TCR beta V gene segment behaved as functional or pseudogenic, an earlier analysis of some 580 of the donors relied on high-throughput TCR beta sequencing. Donor age, sex, ethnicity and CMV serostatus were compiled together with the repertoire data. A later genetic analysis took genome-wide SNP genotypes for about 65% of the roughly 670 donors and used that subset as a discovery cohort. All discovery cohort repertoires had been generated on a single sequencing platform. HLA typing covered class I and class II loci at four-digit resolution. Typing coverage differed by locus: A, B, C, DRB1 and DQB1 were typed in roughly 629-630 donors, DQA1 in about 510, DPA1 in 600 to 610, and DPB1 in 472. A few DR-DQ haplotypes were treated as single units for association and clustering because of strong linkage in the cohort. Among about 410 genotyped donors of the cohort, an average of approximately 240,000 unique TCR beta nucleotide sequences was sequenced per donor, of which about 18% were non-productive.

The junction carries 10 bases between V and J, which are trimmed by 0 bases and 3 bases respectively. CDR1 and CDR2 are drawn from the germline V gene: SGDLS, YYNGEE. Including cysteine and phenylalanine, the CDR3 has 15 amino acids. Only the CDR3 DNA stays, 45 bases, in frame from base 1. The library was made by the immunoSEQ multiplex PCR assay. For the multiplex PCR, a mixture combining 60 forward primers for TCR Vbeta segments and 13 reverse primers for TCR Jbeta segments was used. Amplification of the CDR3 region of rearranged TCR beta genes was performed with a multiplex PCR assay on genomic DNA. The Illumina HiSeq System was used to sequence the amplified TCR beta libraries as 87-base-pair reads. Processing in the source paper ran as follows. A later analysis tallied tens of millions of unique TCR beta chains across the 700 or so repertoires, and some 10 million of those chains were shared by two or more donors. Raw reads were error-corrected and collapsed into unique sequences with a nearest-neighbor algorithm that merged closely related sequences to remove PCR and sequencing errors. Alignment of CDR3 sequences to IMGT reference sequences was used to assign V, D and J gene segments. For a sequence to be retained, a match of at least six nucleotides to both a V gene segment and a J gene segment was required. A rearrangement counted as productive if the CDR3 had no stop codons and remained in frame with V and J, and every other rearrangement counted as non-productive. CDR3 was defined by IMGT convention, running from the second conserved V-encoded cysteine to the conserved J-encoded phenylalanine. The earlier analysis of about 530 of the donors excluded any sequence lacking an unambiguous match to a single V gene segment. In an earlier analysis of 450 to 700 of the donors, V segments were called functional above 56.7% productive rearrangements and were called segregating when the between-donor standard deviation exceeded 5%. A statistical classification framework was developed to diagnose cytomegalovirus status using the catalog of TCR beta chain sequences. A later analysis assigned V and J genes by comparing TCR nucleotide sequences with IMGT/GENE-DB human TR gene sequences. Using the TCRdist pipeline, a later analysis assigned CDR3 sequences along with most-parsimonious VDJ recombination scenarios. In a later analysis, each TCR beta chain was defined by its CDR3 amino acid sequence together with its V-gene family, and reads without a unique V-gene family were excluded. As a way to deal with suspected cross-contamination and a sequencing artifact, a later analysis dropped over 550 nucleotide sequences that were highly shared and had low generation probability. For each public chain, a later analysis derived a clonal expansion index from normalized ranks of inferred template counts within each repertoire. Generation probabilities in a later analysis came from a VDJ recombination model fitted to out-of-frame rearrangements, and those results were checked against IGoR. In a later analysis, hypergeometric tests were used to score TCR-TCR, TCR-HLA and TCR-CMV co-occurrence, with a repertoire-size bias correction applied to TCR pairs. To estimate false discovery rates, a later analysis permuted the HLA or CMV assignments 20 times. In a later analysis, co-occurring TCRs were grouped using DBSCAN, and TCRdist sequence similarity was added for clustering within HLA-allele-positive subsets. Co-occurrence clustering excluded repertoires with fewer than 30,000 or more than 120,000 public chains, plus five with anomalous nucleotide sharing. Imported from immuneACCESS, the table was reduced by TCRdb to in-frame sequences with V and J called. These copies leave out some clones; in studies compared against another copy, an unresolved V gene accounts for under half, and the cause of the remainder is not known. V and J calls plus clone size are reproduced from that table; the DNA served to infer D and trimming. The sample table holds approximately 210,000 clones, of which about 80% were seen once. The ten largest clones take up 1.1% of the sample.

What the authors observed across the whole study: In both the original and validation cohorts, the classifier was reported to diagnose cytomegalovirus status with high specificity and sensitivity. A later genetic analysis associated a missense DCLRE1C variant with V-gene and J-gene trimming of TCR beta chains, and an independent cohort replicated the association. Presence/absence analyses assumed roughly uniform sequencing depth across donors, an assumption that may not hold. Only TCR beta chains were sequenced in this cohort, and the absence of alpha or paired-chain data limited detectable features. According to a later analysis, most CMV-associated TCR beta chains appeared to be HLA-restricted, and the HLA associations seemed to be driven largely by CMV exposure. In vitro tests confirmed that a few of the cytomegalovirus-associated TCR beta chains recognize cytomegalovirus antigens. A further reported finding was that TCR beta sequences accurately predicted the HLA-A and HLA-B alleles for most subjects in the first cohort. In the study, some 180 TCR beta chains were listed as associated with cytomegalovirus. Some IMGT-functional V segments, including TRBV6-2 and TRBV6-3, could not be told apart with the 87-base-pair reads, so those segments were excluded. A later analysis reported that several top co-occurrence clusters appeared linked to parvovirus B19, influenza, CMV and Epstein-Barr virus. The earlier analysis of fewer than 750 of the donors excluded over 15 rarely observed V segments, including chromosome 9 orphons, because counts were too low. A later genetic analysis reported fewer N-insertions in productive TCRs among donors in an Asian-associated ancestry cluster than the roughly 620-donor mean. For the cohort, immune exposure information was limited to CMV serostatus. In an earlier analysis of more than 500 of the donors, most TCR beta V segments appeared in productive rearrangements about 87% or about 30% of the time, broadly matching IMGT annotations. Most TCR sequences were observed very rarely across donors, whereas some public TCRs were present in many individuals. According to a later analysis, TCR association rates differed among HLA loci, with DRB1 alleles showing the most associated TCRs and HLA-C alleles showing the fewest. At a false discovery rate of 0.05, a later analysis linked about 17,000 TCR beta sequences to specific HLA alleles. When HLA alleles, especially DR and DQ, strongly co-occurred, attributing TCR associations to individual alleles was difficult. Because some donors lacked HLA typing at each locus, the association tests relied only on the typed subset. Correlated functional status among segregating V segments might be attributable to linkage disequilibrium, but an unknown experimental factor could not be ruled out. Compared with equally common non-associated chains, HLA-associated TCR beta chains in a later analysis were more clonally expanded and had lower generation probabilities. The authors suggested that the approach could potentially be extended to other disease states and immunological phenotypes. The sequencing pipeline was judged likely to have produced a cluster of highly shared sequence variants as a technical artifact.

About this clone: No cognate antigen has been identified for it. Base qualities were left out, and no much larger clone turns up one base away.

In total, approximately 610 healthy bone marrow donors made up the cohort. Cohort members were all nominally healthy when sampled, although unrecorded immune exposures were likely present. The donor was CMV seronegative and was included in the group of 352 seronegative cohort members. A peripheral blood sample was collected from each donor, and TCR beta sequencing was performed on peripheral blood mononuclear cells. The Qiagen DNeasy Blood Extraction Kit was used to extract genomic DNA from the blood cell samples. The source of this sequence is a woman aged 40 to 50 in good health and CMV-seronegative. Sequenced: PBMCs. This chain is built from TRBV9 and TRBJ2-1; TRBD2 is a weak D gene call, 7 bases matching. The DNA sequence is TGTGCCAGCAGCGTAGCAGGGGACTACTACAATGAGCAGTTCTTC. This is translated as CASSVAGDYYNEQFF.